The clone carrying this TCR beta chain came up many times. This entry belongs to a study of spatial heterogeneity in lung cancer. Using its own MiXCR run on the 5' RACE reads, TCRdb lists one record per CDR3 protein. This repertoire shows fewer than 8,000 distinct CDR3 sequences, around 21% found once; its top ten account for more than 15%. V lost 3 bases and J 2 bases, leaving 10 bases between the germline ends. The CDR3 totals 14 residues. Time point described: sample taken at primary tumor resection. Whole RNA was taken from tumor, nontumor lung or frozen PBMC; it was then sequenced unsorted. There were 72 donors, all of them untreated patients with early-stage non-small cell lung cancer.

This sample comprised PBMCs, obtained at surgery. The TCR was taken from a female donor with early-stage non-small cell lung cancer. The gene calls are TRBV12-3 or TRBV12-4 and TRBJ1-2; D unresolved. The CDR3 nucleotides read TGTGCCAGCAGTTTCGGAGGGCCAAACTATGGCTACACCTTC. This encodes CASSFGGPNYGYTF.